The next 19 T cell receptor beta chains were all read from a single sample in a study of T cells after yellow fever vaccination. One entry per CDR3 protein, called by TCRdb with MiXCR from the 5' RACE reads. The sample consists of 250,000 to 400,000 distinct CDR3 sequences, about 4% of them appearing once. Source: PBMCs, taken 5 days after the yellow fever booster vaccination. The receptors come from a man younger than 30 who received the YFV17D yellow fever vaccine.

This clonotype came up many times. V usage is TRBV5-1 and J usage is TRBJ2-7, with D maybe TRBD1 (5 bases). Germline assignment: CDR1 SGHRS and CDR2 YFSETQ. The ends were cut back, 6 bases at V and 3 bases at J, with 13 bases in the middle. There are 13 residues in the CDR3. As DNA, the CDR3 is TGCGCCAGCAACTCAGGGTTGAACTACGAGCAGTACTTC. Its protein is CASNSGLNYEQYF. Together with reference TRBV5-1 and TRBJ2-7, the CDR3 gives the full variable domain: KAGVTQTPRYLIKTRGQQVTLSCSPISGHRSVSWYQQTPGQGLQFLFEYFSETQRNKGNFPGRFSGRQFSNSRSEMNVSTLELGDSALYLCASNSGLNYEQYFGPGTRLTVT.

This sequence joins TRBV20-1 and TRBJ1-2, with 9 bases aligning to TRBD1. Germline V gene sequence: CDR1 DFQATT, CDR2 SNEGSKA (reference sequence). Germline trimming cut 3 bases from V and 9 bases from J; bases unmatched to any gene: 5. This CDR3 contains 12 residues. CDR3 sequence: CSARGQGGRYTF. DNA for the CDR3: TGCAGTGCTAGGGGACAGGGAGGACGCTACACCTTC.

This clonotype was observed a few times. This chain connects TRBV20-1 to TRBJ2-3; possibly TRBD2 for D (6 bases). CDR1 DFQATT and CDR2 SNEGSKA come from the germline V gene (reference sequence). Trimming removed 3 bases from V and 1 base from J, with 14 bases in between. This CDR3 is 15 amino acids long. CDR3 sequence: CSASARLVGTDTQYF. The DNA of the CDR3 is TGCAGTGCTAGTGCTAGACTAGTGGGCACAGATACGCAGTATTTT.

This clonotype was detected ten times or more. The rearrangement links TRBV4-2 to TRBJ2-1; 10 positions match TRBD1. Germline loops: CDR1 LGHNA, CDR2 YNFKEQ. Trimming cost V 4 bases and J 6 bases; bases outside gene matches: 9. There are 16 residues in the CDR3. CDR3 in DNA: TGTGCCAGCAGCCGGACCGGACAGGGGGGTTTCAATGAGCAGTTCTTC. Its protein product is CASSRTGQGGFNEQFF.

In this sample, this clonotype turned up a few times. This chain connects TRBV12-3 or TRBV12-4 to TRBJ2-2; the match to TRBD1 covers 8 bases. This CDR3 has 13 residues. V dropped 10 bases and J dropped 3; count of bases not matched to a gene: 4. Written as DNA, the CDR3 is TGTGCCACGGACAGGGAGCACACCGGGGAGCTGTTTTTT. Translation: CATDREHTGELFF.

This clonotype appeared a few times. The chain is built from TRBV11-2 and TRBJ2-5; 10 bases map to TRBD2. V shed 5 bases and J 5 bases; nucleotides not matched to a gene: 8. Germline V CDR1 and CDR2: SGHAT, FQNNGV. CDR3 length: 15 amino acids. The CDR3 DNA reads TGTGCCAGCAGCCCTGGTAGCGGGGGGCCGGAGACCCAGTACTTC. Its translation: CASSPGSGGPETQYF.

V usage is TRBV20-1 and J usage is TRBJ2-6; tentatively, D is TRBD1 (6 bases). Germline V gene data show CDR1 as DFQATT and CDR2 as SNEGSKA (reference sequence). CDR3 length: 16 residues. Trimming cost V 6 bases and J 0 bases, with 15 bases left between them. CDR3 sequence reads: CSARPYRASGANVLTF. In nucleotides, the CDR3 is TGCAGTGCCAGACCTTACAGGGCCTCTGGGGCCAACGTCCTGACTTTC.

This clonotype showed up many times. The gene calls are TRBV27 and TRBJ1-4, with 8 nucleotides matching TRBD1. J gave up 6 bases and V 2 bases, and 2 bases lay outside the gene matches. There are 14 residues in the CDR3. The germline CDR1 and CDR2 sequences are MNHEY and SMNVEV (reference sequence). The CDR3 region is CASSLSRGHEKLFF. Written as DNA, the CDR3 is TGTGCCAGCAGTTTAAGCAGGGGGCATGAAAAACTGTTTTTT.

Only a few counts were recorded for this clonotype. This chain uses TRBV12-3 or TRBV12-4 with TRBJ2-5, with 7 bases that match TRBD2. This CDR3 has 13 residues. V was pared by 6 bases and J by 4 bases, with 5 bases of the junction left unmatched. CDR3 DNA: TGTGCCAGCAGCTCTCGGGGGGTAGAGACCCAGTACTTC. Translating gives CASSSRGVETQYF.

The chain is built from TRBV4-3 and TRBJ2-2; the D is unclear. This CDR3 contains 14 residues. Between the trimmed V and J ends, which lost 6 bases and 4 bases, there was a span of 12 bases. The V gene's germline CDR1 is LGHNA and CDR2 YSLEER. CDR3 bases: TGCGCCAGCAGAGCACGGACGGGCACCGGGGAGCTGTTTTTT. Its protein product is CASRARTGTGELFF.

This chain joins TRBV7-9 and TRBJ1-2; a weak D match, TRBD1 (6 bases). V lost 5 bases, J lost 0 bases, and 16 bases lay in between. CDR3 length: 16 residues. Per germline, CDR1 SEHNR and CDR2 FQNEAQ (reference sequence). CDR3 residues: CASSPSTGATNYGYTF. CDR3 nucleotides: TGTGCCAGCAGCCCATCGACAGGAGCTACTAACTATGGCTACACCTTC.

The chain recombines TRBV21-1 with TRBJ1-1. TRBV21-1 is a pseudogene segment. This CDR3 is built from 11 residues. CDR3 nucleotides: TGTGCCAGCAGCTCACCTAGAGAAGCTTTCTTT. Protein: CASSSPREAFF.

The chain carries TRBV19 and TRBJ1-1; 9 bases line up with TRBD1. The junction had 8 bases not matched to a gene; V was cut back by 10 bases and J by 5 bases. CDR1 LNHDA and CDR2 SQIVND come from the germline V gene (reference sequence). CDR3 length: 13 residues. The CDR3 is CATKTGGITEAFF. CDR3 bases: TGTGCCACGAAGACAGGGGGAATTACTGAAGCTTTCTTT. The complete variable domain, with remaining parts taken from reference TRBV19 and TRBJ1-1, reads DGGITQSPKYLFRKEGQNVTLSCEQNLNHDAMYWYRQDPGQGLRLIYYSQIVNDFQKGDIAEGYSVSREKKESFPLTVTSAQKNPTAFYLCATKTGGITEAFFGQGTRLTVV.

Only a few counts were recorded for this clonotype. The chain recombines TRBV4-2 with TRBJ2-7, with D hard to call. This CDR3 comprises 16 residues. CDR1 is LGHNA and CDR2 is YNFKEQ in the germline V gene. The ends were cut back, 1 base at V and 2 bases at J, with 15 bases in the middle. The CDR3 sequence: CASSQASDGPTYEQYF. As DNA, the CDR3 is TGTGCCAGCAGCCAAGCGTCGGACGGCCCGACCTACGAGCAGTACTTC.

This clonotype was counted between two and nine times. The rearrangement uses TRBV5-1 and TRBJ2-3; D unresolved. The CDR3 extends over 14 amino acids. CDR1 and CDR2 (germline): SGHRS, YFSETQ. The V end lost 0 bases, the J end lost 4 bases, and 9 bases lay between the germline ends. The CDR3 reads CASSLVMSADTQYF. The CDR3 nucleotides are TGCGCCAGCAGCTTGGTTATGTCCGCAGATACGCAGTATTTT.

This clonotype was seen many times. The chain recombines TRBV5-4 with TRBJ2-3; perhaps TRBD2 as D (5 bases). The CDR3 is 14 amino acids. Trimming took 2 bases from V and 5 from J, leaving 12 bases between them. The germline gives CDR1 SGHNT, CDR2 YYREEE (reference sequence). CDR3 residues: CASSFTGSGDTQYF. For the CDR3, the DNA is TGTGCCAGCAGCTTCACGGGGAGTGGAGATACGCAGTATTTT.

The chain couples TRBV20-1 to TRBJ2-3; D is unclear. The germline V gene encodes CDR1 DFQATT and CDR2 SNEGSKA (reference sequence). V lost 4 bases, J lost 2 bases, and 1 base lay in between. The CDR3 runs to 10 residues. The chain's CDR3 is CSATTDTQYF. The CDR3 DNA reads TGCAGTGCTACCACAGATACGCAGTATTTT.

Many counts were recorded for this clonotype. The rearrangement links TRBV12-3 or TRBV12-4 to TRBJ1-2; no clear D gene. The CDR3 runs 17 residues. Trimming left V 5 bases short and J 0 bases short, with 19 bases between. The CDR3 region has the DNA TGTGCCAGCAGTGTAAAACGAACAAATTCCCCTAACTATGGCTACACCTTC. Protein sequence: CASSVKRTNSPNYGYTF.

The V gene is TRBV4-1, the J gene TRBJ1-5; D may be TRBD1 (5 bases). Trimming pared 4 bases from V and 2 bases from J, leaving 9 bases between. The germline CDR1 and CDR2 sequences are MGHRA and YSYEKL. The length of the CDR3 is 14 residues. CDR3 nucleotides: TGCGCCAGCAGCCTGGGACGTCGCAATCAGCCCCAGCATTTT. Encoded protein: CASSLGRRNQPQHF.